This T cell receptor (beta chain) is from a study of T cell responses to AZD1222 COVID-19 vaccine. This clone was seen only once. No antigen is known for it. Points from the study as a whole: Reportedly, close to half of spike-specific TCRs are directed against unmutated variant regions. CD4 TCRs associated with vaccination spanned spike, dominating at 160-218 and 743-854. Donors were chiefly white British, with a greater number of females, and clonal diversity was perhaps underestimated. Spike-specific TCR repertoires showed rising breadth and depth after two AZD1222 doses.

The CDR3 length is 12 residues. In germline, CDR1 is ENHRY, CDR2 SYGVKD. The ends were cut back, 6 bases at V and 6 bases at J, with 6 bases in the middle. Data came from immunoSEQ multiplex PCR; TCRdb stores just in-frame clones and leaves some out. The top ten hold roughly 7.2% of the sample, which has 130,000 or so clones, 94% seen once. The chain uses TRBV10-3 and TRBJ1-6, with D uncertain. The receptor was derived from an adult in good health. The source was peripheral blood, collected on day 0 of AZD1222 vaccination. CDR3 nucleotides: TGTGCCATCAGACATAGTAATTCACCCCTCCACTTT. This sequence encodes CAIRHSNSPLHF.